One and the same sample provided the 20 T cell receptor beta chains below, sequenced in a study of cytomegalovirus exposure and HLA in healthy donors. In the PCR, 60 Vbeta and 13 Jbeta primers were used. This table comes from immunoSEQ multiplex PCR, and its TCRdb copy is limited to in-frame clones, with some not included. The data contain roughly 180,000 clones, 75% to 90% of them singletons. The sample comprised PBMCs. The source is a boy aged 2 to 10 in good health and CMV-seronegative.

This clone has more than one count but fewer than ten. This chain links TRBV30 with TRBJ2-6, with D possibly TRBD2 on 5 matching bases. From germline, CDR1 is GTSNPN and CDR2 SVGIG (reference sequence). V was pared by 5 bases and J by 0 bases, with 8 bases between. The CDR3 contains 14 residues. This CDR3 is CAWGGGSGANVLTF. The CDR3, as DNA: TGTGCCTGGGGAGGTGGCTCTGGGGCCAACGTCCTGACTTTC.

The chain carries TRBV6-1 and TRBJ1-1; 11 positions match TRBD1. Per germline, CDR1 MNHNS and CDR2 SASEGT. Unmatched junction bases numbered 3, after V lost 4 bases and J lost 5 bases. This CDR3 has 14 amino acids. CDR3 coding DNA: TGTGCCAGCAGTGGGGACAGGGGGAAGACTGAAGCTTTCTTT. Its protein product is CASSGDRGKTEAFF.

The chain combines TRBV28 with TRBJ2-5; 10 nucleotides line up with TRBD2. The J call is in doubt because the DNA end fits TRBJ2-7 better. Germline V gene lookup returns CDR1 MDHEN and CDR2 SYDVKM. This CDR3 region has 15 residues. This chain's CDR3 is CASSFQGLANYEQYF. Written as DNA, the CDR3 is TGTGCCAGCAGTTTCCAGGGACTAGCGAACTACGAGCAGTACTTC.

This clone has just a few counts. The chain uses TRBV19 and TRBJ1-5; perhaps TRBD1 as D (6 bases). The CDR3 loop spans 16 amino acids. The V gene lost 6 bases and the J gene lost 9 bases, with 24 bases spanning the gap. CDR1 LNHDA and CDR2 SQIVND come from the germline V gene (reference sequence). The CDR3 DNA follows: TGTGCCAGTAGCTCACAGGGAGGGTCTTCTAAGGGGCCCCAGCATTTT. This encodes CASSSQGGSSKGPQHF.

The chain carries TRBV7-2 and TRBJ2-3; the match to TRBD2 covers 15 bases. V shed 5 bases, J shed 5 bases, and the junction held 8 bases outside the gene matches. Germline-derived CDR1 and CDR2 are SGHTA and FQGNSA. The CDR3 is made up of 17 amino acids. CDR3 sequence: CASSIQPGLAGGDTQYF. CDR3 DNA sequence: TGTGCCAGCAGCATACAACCGGGACTAGCGGGAGGAGATACGCAGTATTTT.

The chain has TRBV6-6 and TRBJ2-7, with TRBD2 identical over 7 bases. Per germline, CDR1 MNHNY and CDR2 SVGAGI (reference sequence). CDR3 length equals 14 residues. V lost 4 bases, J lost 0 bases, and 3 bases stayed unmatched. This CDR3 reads CASSSGRRSYEQYV. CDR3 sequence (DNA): TGTGCCAGCAGTTCCGGGAGGCGCTCCTACGAGCAGTACGTC.

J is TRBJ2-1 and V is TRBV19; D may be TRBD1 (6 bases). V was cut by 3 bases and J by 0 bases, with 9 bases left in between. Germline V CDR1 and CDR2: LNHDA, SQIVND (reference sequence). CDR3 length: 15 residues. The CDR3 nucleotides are TGTGCCAGTAGTATTAGGGGGAGCTCCTACAATGAGCAGTTCTTC. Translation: CASSIRGSSYNEQFF.

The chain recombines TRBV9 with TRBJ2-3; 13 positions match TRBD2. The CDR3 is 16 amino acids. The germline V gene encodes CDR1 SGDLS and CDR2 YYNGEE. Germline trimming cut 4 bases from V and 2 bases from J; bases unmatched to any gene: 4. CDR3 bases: TGTGCCAGCAGCTCGACTAGCGGGGGGATCACAGATACGCAGTATTTT. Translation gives CASSSTSGGITDTQYF.

CDR3 residues: CASSPGSSARGISGANVLTF. CDR3 sequence (DNA): TGCGCCAGCAGCCCTGGAAGTAGTGCGCGGGGGATCTCTGGGGCCAACGTCCTGACTTTC. The V gene is TRBV5-1, the J gene TRBJ2-6; 7 bases line up with TRBD2. CDR1 and CDR2 (germline): SGHRS, YFSETQ. Trimming at V came to 4 bases and at J to 0 bases, leaving 16 bases not matched to a gene. There are 20 residues in the CDR3.

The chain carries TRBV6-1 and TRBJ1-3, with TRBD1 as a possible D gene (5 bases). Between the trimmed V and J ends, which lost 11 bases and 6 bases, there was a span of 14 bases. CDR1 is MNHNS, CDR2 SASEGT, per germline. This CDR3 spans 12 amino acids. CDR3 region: CASRGLANTIYF. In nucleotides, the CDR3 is TGTGCCTCACGGGGGTTGGCAAACACCATATATTTT.

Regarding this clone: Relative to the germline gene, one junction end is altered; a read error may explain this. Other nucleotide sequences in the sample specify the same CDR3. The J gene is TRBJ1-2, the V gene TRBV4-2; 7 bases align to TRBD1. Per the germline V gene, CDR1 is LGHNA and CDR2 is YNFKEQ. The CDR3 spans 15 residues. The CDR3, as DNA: TGTGCTAGCAGCCAAGAGCGGACAGGTATCTATGGCTACACCTTC. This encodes CASSQERTGIYGYTF.

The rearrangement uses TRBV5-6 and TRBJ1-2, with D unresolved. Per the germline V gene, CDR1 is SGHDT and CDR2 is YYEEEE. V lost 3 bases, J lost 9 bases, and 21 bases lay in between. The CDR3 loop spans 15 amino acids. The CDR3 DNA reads TGTGCCAGCAGCTCATCTTTCAATCAACTATGGAGCTACACCTTC. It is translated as CASSSSFNQLWSYTF.

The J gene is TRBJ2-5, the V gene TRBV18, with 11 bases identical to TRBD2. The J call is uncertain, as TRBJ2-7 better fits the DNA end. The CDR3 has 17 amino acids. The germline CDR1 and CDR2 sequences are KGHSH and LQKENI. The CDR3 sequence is CASSPRPTSGSSYEQYF. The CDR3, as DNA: TGTGCCAGCTCACCACGTCCCACTAGCGGGAGCTCCTACGAGCAGTACTTC.

CDR3 residues: CASSLNPSNQPQHF. The CDR3 nucleotides read TGCGCCAGCAGCCTAAATCCGAGCAATCAGCCCCAGCATTTT. J is TRBJ1-5 and V is TRBV5-1; D is undetermined. The CDR3 extends over 14 amino acids. V lost 4 bases to trimming and J lost 1 base, with 9 bases between them. Germline loops: CDR1 SGHRS, CDR2 YFSETQ. Based on the CDR3 plus reference TRBV5-1 and TRBJ1-5, the full variable domain is KAGVTQTPRYLIKTRGQQVTLSCSPISGHRSVSWYQQTPGQGLQFLFEYFSETQRNKGNFPGRFSGRQFSNSRSEMNVSTLELGDSALYLCASSLNPSNQPQHFGDGTRLSIL.

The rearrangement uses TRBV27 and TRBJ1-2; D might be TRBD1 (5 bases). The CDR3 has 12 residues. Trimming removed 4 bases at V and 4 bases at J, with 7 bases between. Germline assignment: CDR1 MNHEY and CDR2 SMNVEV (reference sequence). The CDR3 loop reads CASSWGVYGYTF. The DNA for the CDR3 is TGTGCCAGCAGTTGGGGCGTCTATGGCTACACCTTC.

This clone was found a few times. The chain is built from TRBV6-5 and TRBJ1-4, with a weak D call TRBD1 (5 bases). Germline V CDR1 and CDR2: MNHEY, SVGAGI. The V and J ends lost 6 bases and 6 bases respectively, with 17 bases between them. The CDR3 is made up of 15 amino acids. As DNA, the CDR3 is TGTGCCAGCAGAGGGACCGGGGGGTTCGATGAAAAACTGTTTTTT. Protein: CASRGTGGFDEKLFF.

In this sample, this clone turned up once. The DNA for the CDR3 is TGTGCCAGCAGCCCAGTCGGGGGCACAGATACGCAGTATTTT. Its translation is CASSPVGGTDTQYF. This chain connects TRBV11-2 to TRBJ2-3; D may be TRBD2 (5 bases). Trimming took off 5 bases at V and 1 base at J, with 10 bases between the two ends. The CDR3 contains 14 residues. Germline V gene sequence: CDR1 SGHAT, CDR2 FQNNGV.

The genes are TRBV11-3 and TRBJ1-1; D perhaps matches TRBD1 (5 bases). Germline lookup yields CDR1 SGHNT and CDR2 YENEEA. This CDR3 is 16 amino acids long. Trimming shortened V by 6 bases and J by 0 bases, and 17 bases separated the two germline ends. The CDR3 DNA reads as TGTGCCAGCAGGCACGGGGGGGATGGTATGAACACTGAAGCTTTCTTT. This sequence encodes CASRHGGDGMNTEAFF. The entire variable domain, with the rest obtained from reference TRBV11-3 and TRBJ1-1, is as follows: EAGVVQSPRYKIIEKKQPVAFWCNPISGHNTLYWYLQNLGQGPELLIRYENEEAVDDSQLPKDRFSAERLKGVDSTLKIQPAELGDSAVYLCASRHGGDGMNTEAFFGQGTRLTVV.

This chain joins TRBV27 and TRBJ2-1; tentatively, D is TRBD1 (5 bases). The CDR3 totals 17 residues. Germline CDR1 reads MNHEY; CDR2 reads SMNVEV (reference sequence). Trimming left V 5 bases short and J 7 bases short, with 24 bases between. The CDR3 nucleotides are TGTGCCAGCAGTGTTAAAGGGTCGCCAGGGAAAGGTAATGAGCAGTTCTTC. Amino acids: CASSVKGSPGKGNEQFF.

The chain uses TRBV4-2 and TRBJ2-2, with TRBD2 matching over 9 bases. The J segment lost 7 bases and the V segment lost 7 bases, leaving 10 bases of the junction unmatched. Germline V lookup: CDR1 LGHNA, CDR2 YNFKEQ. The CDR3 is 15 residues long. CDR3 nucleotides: TGTGCCAGCAATGCCGGGGCTAGCGGGGTCGGGGAGCTGTTTTTT. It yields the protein CASNAGASGVGELFF.